A single T cell receptor (beta chain) is shown here with its context. This receptor's antigen is unknown. Base qualities are missing; no much larger clone stands one base away. The CDR3, cysteine through phenylalanine, is 15 amino acids long. Solely the CDR3 DNA is kept, with 45 bases framed from the first base. The germline V gene supplies CDR1 SGHAT and CDR2 FQNNGV. Germline trimming amounts to 5 bases on V and 8 bases on J, with 12 as the count of junction bases outside the gene matches. Donors were a few dozen systemically healthy Caucasian individuals from Russia aged roughly 6 to 90 years. Ten milliliters of peripheral blood were drawn from each donor into EDTA-treated Vacutainer tubes. Ficoll-Paque density-gradient centrifugation was used to isolate PBMCs, with at least 6.5 million per sample. Trizol reagent was used to extract total RNA from PBMCs, with at least 6 micrograms per sample. For every donor, an aliquot of PBMCs went through flow cytometry to measure the percentages of naive CD45RAhigh/CD27high T cells.

This record belongs to a study of blood T cells in healthy people across ages (dated by TCRdb to between 2015 and 2017). Background on the whole study: Template switching captured roughly one uniquely barcoded TCR beta cDNA molecule per two T cells in model experiments. To track age-related changes in TCR beta repertoire diversity, the study relied on deep sequencing normalized with unique cDNA molecular identifiers. The donors were split into four age groups: young (average roughly 15 years), middle-aged (39), aged (roughly 68) and long-lived (over 80). Using the same blood draw, the study looked at two additional independent replicas of 1 million unique cDNA reads for two donors, one aged 18 to 30 and the other aged 80 or older. To avoid experimental bias, donors of different ages were distributed randomly across sequencing lanes. The study at large found these results: As age increased, observed TCR beta diversity per million T cells dropped in a roughly linear way, and a significant reduction was already evident by age 40. Observed TCR beta diversity correlated strongly with the percentage of naive T cells measured by flow cytometry. Because the CMV infection status of the donors was unknown, age-related changes in expanded clonotypes may potentially have been confounded. Compared with the aged group, the long-lived group had more naive CD4+ T cells, fewer expanded clones and increased TCR diversity, a pattern suggesting age selection. Estimates of total diversity from one million sequenced T cells were regarded as lower bounds and underestimates. Because profiling used bulk unsorted PBMCs, naive and antigen-experienced compartments could not be compared conclusively.

The library was obtained by 5' RACE. The instrument given in TCRdb is Illumina HiSeq 2500. A second roughly 6 to 12 cycle PCR used a sample-barcoded 5' primer and a J-beta primer mix. A template-switch 5' adaptor carrying 12 random nucleotides introduced a unique molecular identifier onto each TCR beta cDNA molecule. Each sample yielded at least 3 million CDR3-containing paired-end reads. The Mint cDNA synthesis kit, primed by a TRBC-specific oligonucleotide, was used to synthesize first-strand cDNA from all RNA. Following uracil-DNA glycosylase treatment, a first 18-cycle PCR with universal primers M1SS and BC2_uni_R was performed on all cDNA. Under the source paper's analysis protocol: Normalization of each sample was performed by random selection of 1 million high-quality reads, each carrying a distinct molecular identifier. Reads sharing molecular identifiers were discarded rather than binned into consensus sequences. MiTCR, run with a Q25 quality threshold and the strictest error-elimination algorithm, handled CDR3 identification, clonotype clustering and error correction. A nonparametric unseen species model with Euler transformation was used to estimate a lower bound on total TCR beta diversity. TCRdb reworked the public reads: Q25 trimming with fastp, MiXCR clone assembly, productive beta chains retained. Duplicate CDR3 protein sequences are folded into a single record with the most common DNA and genes. Here the V and J calls rest on TCRdb's processing, not on the authors' analysis. Counted in this sample were fewer than 1 million distinct CDR3 sequences; approximately 44% of them appeared once. About 21% of the sample is in the top ten clones.

The rearranged segments are TRBV11-2 and TRBJ2-1; the junction holds 7 bases that match TRBD2. The clonotype was recovered from a man in his 60s in good health. The sequenced material came from blood. The bases read TGTGCCAGCAGCCTAATTGCCGGGGGGAGCTATGAGCAGTTCTTC. It translates as CASSLIAGGSYEQFF.